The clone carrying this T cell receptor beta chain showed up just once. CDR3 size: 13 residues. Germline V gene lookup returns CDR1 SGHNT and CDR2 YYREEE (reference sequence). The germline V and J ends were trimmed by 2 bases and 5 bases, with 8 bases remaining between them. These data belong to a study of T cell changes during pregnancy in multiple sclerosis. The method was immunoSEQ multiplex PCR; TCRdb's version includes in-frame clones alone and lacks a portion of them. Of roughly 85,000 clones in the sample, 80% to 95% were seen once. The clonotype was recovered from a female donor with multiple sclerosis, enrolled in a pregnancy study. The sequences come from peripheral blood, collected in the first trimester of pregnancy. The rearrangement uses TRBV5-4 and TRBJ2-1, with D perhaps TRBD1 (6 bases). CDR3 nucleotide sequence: TGTGCCAGCAGCTTTGGACAGCACAATGAGCAGTTCTTC. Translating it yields CASSFGQHNEQFF.